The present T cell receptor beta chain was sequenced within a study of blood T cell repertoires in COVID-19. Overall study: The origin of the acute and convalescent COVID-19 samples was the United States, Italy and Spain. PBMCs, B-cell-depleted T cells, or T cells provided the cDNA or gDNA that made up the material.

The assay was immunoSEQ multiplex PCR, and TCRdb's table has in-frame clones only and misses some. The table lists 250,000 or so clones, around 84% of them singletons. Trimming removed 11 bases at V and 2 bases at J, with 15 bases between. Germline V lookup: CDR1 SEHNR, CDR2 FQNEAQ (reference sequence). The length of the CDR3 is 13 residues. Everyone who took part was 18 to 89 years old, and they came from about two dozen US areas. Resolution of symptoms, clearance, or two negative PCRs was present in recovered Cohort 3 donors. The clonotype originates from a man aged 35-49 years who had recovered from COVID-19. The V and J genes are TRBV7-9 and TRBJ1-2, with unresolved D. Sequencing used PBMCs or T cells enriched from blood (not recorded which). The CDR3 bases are TGTGCCTCCCAGGAAGGAAACAACTATGGCTACACCTTC. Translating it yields CASQEGNNYGYTF. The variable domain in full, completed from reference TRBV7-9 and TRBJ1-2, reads DTGVSQNPRHKITKRGQNVTFRCDPISEHNRLYWYRQTLGQGPEFLTYFQNEAQLEKSRLLSDRFSAERPKGSFSTLEIQRTEQGDSAMYLCASQEGNNYGYTFGSGTRLTVV.